This T cell receptor (beta chain) was captured by sequencing in a study of T cell responses to AZD1222 COVID-19 vaccine (dated by TCRdb to the early 2020s). Describing the broader study: AZD1222 recipients with second doses at about 4 weeks or about 12 weeks were pooled, because spike-specific TCR depth and breadth did not differ between schedules. Trial participants were enrolled by age into subgroups of 18-55, 56-69 and 70-plus years, and around 140, 26 and 57 TCR-sequenced participants, respectively, were included in these subgroups. TCR sequencing covered roughly 230 trial participants: nearly 210 given two doses of AZD1222 and some 25 given two doses of MenACWY control vaccine. Overall study results and their limits: Nearly half of unique spike-specific TCRs reportedly recognized epitopes outside regions mutated in the B.1.351 and B.1.1.7 variants. A significant rise in spike-specific TCR breadth and depth was observed after two AZD1222 doses relative to day 0 and relative to MenACWY recipients. Because no day 14 peak-response samples were available, the repertoires could be characterized only after the peak T cell response. In the small 56-69-year group, the increase in depth fell short of significance, most likely because of low power. Conclusions about previously exposed vaccinees were limited because only six or seven AZD1222 recipients were SARS-CoV-2 seropositive at baseline. Vaccine-associated CD4 TCRs spanned the whole spike protein, with dominant responses in regions 160-218 and 743-854. Most participants were white British and females outnumbered males, and the authors suggested that clonal diversity may have been underestimated.

The CDR3 sequence holds 16 residues, the cysteine and phenylalanine included. CDR3 DNA is the only sequence kept; it has 48 bases, read in frame from the first base. Trimming at the junction amounts to 3 bases on V and 4 bases on J, and the germline ends lie 16 bases apart. For CDR1 and CDR2, the germline V gene lists MDHEN and SYDVKM. The time point label of this sample denotes: baseline before first vaccination. Vaccinee samples came from UK trials COV001 and COV002, including a single-blind randomized controlled phase 2/3 trial of AZD1222 (ChAdOx1 nCoV-19) in healthy adults. Trial participant PBMC samples were collected at day 0 and day 28 after the second dose for TCRbeta chain sequencing. The CDR3 regions of human TCRbeta chains were analyzed by immunosequencing. The paper's data handling went like this. TCRs in the repertoires were compared against a reference library of SARS-CoV-2-specific TCRs that had been generated with the MIRA antigen-specificity platform. Breadth was defined as the fraction of unique TCRs that were SARS-CoV-2-associated. Depth was defined as the fraction of total T cells that were SARS-CoV-2-associated. Each spike-specific TCR was assigned to its reactive spike region and to a CD4 or CD8 class using the MIRA data. Log10-transformed breadth and depth values were compared by one-way ANOVA with Sidak's multiple comparisons tests. TCRdb's version of the immuneACCESS table is confined to in-frame rearrangements and falls short of the full clone set. An unresolved V gene accounts for under half of the shortfall where checked; the remainder is of unknown origin. The V and J calls and clone size come from that table; D and trimming were worked out from the DNA. In this sample the table shows 100,000 to 150,000 clones, about 89% of which occur a single time. Together, the top ten hold roughly 1.5% of the sample.

As to this clone: The target of this receptor is not known. Base qualities are missing; no much larger clone stands one base away.

The receptor was derived from an adult in good health. This chain is built from TRBV28 and TRBJ1-5, with no D gene named confidently. The material was peripheral blood, obtained on day 0 of AZD1222 vaccination. The DNA is TGTGCCAGCAGTTTCGGGTCGGACGGAAGGAATCAGCCCCAGCATTTT. The encoded protein is CASSFGSDGRNQPQHF.